These 20 T cell receptor beta chains originate from one sample sequenced in a study of blood T cell repertoires in COVID-19. Profiling relied on immunoSEQ multiplex PCR, and the TCRdb table lists in-frame clones only, not all of them. Among fewer than 55,000 clones listed, approximately 85% were seen once. The sample comprised peripheral blood. All receptors derive from a woman aged 55-69 years with acute or convalescent COVID-19.

The CDR3, as DNA: TGTGCCTGGAGGGGGGTCGGGACAGGGGCCTACGAGCAGTACTTC. Its translation is CAWRGVGTGAYEQYF. The chain couples TRBV30 to TRBJ2-7, with 10 bases fitting TRBD1. Germline values: CDR1 GTSNPN, CDR2 SVGIG (reference sequence). Trimming cost V 3 bases and J 2 bases; bases outside gene matches: 7. This CDR3 has 15 residues.

The rearrangement joins TRBV29-1 to TRBJ2-1; D possibly corresponds to TRBD1 (6 bases). Germline V gene data show CDR1 as SQVTM and CDR2 as ANQGSEA. The CDR3 is made up of 16 amino acids. V was pared by 3 bases and J by 7 bases, with 22 bases between. Here the CDR3 reads CSVEALHRALGNEQFF. CDR3 sequence (DNA): TGCAGCGTTGAGGCGCTGCACAGGGCCTTAGGAAATGAGCAGTTCTTC.

The chain is built from TRBV10-2 and TRBJ1-6, with a tentative D call TRBD1 (6 bases). The germline gives CDR1 WSHSY, CDR2 SAAADI. Trimming left V 6 bases short and J 2 bases short, with 11 bases between. This CDR3 spans 15 amino acids. This CDR3 reads CASREGGAYNSPLHF. The CDR3 DNA sequence: TGCGCCAGCAGGGAGGGGGGCGCCTATAATTCACCCCTCCACTTT.

This chain links TRBV6-5 with TRBJ1-1; D is perhaps TRBD1 (5 bases). The germline V gene encodes CDR1 MNHEY and CDR2 SVGAGI. Trimming took 6 bases from V and 1 from J, leaving 9 bases between them. The CDR3 covers 13 residues. This chain's CDR3 is CASSNTGNTEAFF. CDR3 coding DNA: TGTGCCAGCAGCAACACAGGGAACACTGAAGCTTTCTTT.

The sample holds one count of this clone. This chain connects TRBV7-6 to TRBJ2-1, with 7 nucleotides matching TRBD1. V lost 4 bases and J lost 6; bases outside the gene matches: 12. This CDR3 contains 16 residues. Germline CDR1 SGHVS, CDR2 FNYEAQ. For the CDR3, the DNA is TGTGCCAGCAGCTATACCGACAGGGTTGAGGTCAATGAGCAGTTCTTC. Translating gives CASSYTDRVEVNEQFF.

The chain combines TRBV10-3 with TRBJ1-5; D is undetermined. CDR1 and CDR2 (germline): ENHRY, SYGVKD. Trimming pared 2 bases from V and 4 bases from J, leaving 9 bases between. The CDR3 is 14 residues long. The CDR3 reads CAISEGGPNQPQHF. CDR3 bases: TGTGCCATCAGTGAGGGCGGCCCGAATCAGCCCCAGCATTTT.

This clone appeared a single time. J is TRBJ1-2 and V is TRBV27; 8 bases line up with TRBD1. The trim removed 5 bases at V and 4 bases at J, leaving 9 bases unmatched. CDR3 size: 15 residues. CDR1 is MNHEY, CDR2 SMNVEV, per germline (reference sequence). CDR3 in DNA: TGTGCCAGCAGTACAGGGGGGGGGTTGGGCTATGGCTACACCTTC. Encoded protein: CASSTGGGLGYGYTF.

This clone was observed once. The chain couples TRBV30 to TRBJ2-7, with 7 positions matching TRBD1. After removal of 1 base from V and 3 bases from J, the junction contained 12 bases not matched to a gene. The CDR3 runs to 16 residues. Per germline, CDR1 GTSNPN and CDR2 SVGIG (reference sequence). The CDR3 protein is CAWSGLQGLSGYEQYF. CDR3 bases: TGTGCCTGGAGTGGCCTACAGGGGCTTTCGGGCTACGAGCAGTACTTC.

J is TRBJ2-7 and V is TRBV5-4; TRBD2 might be the D (6 bases). CDR1 is SGHNT, CDR2 YYREEE, per germline (reference sequence). With 4 bases removed from V and 2 bases from J, the gap between germline ends came to 13 bases. The CDR3 runs 14 residues. In DNA, the CDR3 is TGTGCCAGCAGCGGGGGACTTCTTACCTACGAGCAGTACTTC. The encoded protein is CASSGGLLTYEQYF.

The chain uses TRBV28 and TRBJ2-1; 9 nucleotides agree with TRBD1. The V and J ends lost 6 bases and 0 bases, in that order; junction bases with no gene match: 6. CDR1 is MDHEN and CDR2 is SYDVKM in the germline V gene. The CDR3 spans 16 residues. This chain's CDR3 is CASRWTGVNSYNEQFF. For the CDR3, the DNA is TGTGCCAGCAGATGGACAGGGGTAAACTCCTACAATGAGCAGTTCTTC.

This clone showed up just a few times. This chain links TRBV18 with TRBJ1-1; a possible D gene is TRBD1 (5 bases). Germline values: CDR1 KGHSH, CDR2 LQKENI. V was clipped by 1 base and J by 0 bases, with 9 bases between them. This CDR3 is built from 15 residues. CDR3 region: CASSPRTSMNTEAFF. The DNA of the CDR3 is TGTGCCAGCTCACCACGGACATCCATGAACACTGAAGCTTTCTTT.

This chain links TRBV5-1 with TRBJ1-5; unclear D gene. The CDR3 covers 16 residues. Germline CDR1 SGHRS, CDR2 YFSETQ. V lost 0 bases, J lost 0 bases, and 10 bases lay in between. The CDR3 sequence: CASSLGTVDSNQPQHF. Here the CDR3 DNA reads TGCGCCAGCAGCTTGGGAACAGTGGATAGCAATCAGCCCCAGCATTTT. The full variable domain, with the rest looked up from reference TRBV5-1 and TRBJ1-5, is KAGVTQTPRYLIKTRGQQVTLSCSPISGHRSVSWYQQTPGQGLQFLFEYFSETQRNKGNFPGRFSGRQFSNSRSEMNVSTLELGDSALYLCASSLGTVDSNQPQHFGDGTRLSIL.

This chain connects TRBV6-5 to TRBJ2-7; 9 nucleotides line up with TRBD1. Unmatched junction bases numbered 5, after V lost 6 bases and J lost 5 bases. In germline, CDR1 is MNHEY, CDR2 SVGAGI. This CDR3 is built from 13 residues. CDR3 sequence: CASRKTGGHEQYF. CDR3 coding DNA: TGTGCCAGCAGGAAAACAGGGGGCCACGAGCAGTACTTC.

The genes are TRBV6-5 and TRBJ2-2; tentatively, D is TRBD1 (5 bases). CDR1 and CDR2 from the germline V gene are MNHEY and SVGAGI. The CDR3 spans 13 residues. V lost 6 bases and J lost 2, with 7 bases in between. For the CDR3, the DNA is TGTGCCAGCAGAACAGGAAACACCGGGGAGCTGTTTTTT. Amino acid sequence: CASRTGNTGELFF.

The chain carries TRBV6-6 and TRBJ1-1; D might be TRBD1 (6 bases). Germline-derived CDR1 and CDR2 are MNHNY and SVGAGI (reference sequence). V was pared by 6 bases and J by 1 base, with 21 bases between. The CDR3 is 17 residues long. CDR3 sequence (DNA): TGTGCCAGCAGCCGATACTTCCCGCTACAGGGGAACACTGAAGCTTTCTTT. Amino acid sequence: CASSRYFPLQGNTEAFF.

The chain joins TRBV5-4 to TRBJ1-2, with 9 positions matching TRBD1. V lost 4 bases and J lost 8; bases outside the gene matches: 12. CDR1 is SGHNT, CDR2 YYREEE, per germline (reference sequence). The CDR3 has 15 amino acids. CDR3 loop: CASSGRDRAVRGYTF. DNA for the CDR3: TGTGCCAGCAGCGGTCGGGACAGGGCCGTTAGAGGCTACACCTTC.

In DNA, the CDR3 is TGTGCCAGCAGCGTGTTCTCTAGCGGGAGCGGGGAGCTGTTTTTT. As protein: CASSVFSSGSGELFF. This chain connects TRBV9 to TRBJ2-2, with TRBD2 matching over 10 bases. After removal of 2 bases from V and 7 bases from J, the junction contained 5 bases not matched to a gene. Germline V gives CDR1 SGDLS, CDR2 YYNGEE. The CDR3 runs to 15 residues.

V gene TRBV5-6 combines with J gene TRBJ1-6, with 9 bases that match TRBD1. CDR3 length: 15 residues. Germline loops: CDR1 SGHDT, CDR2 YYEEEE. The V segment lost 1 base and the J segment 7 bases; nucleotides outside the gene matches: 3. CDR3 amino acids: CASSLRGQGNSPLHF. The CDR3 DNA sequence: TGTGCCAGCAGCTTGCGAGGACAGGGGAATTCACCCCTCCACTTT. Full variable domain (outside the CDR3, taken from reference TRBV5-6 and TRBJ1-6): DAGVTQSPTHLIKTRGQQVTLRCSPKSGHDTVSWYQQALGQGPQFIFQYYEEEERQRGNFPDRFSGHQFPNYSSELNVNALLLGDSALYLCASSLRGQGNSPLHFGNGTRLTVT.

V usage is TRBV3-1 (or the pseudogene TRBV3-2) and J usage is TRBJ2-5, with D possibly being TRBD1 (7 bases). V lost 4 bases and J 4 bases, leaving 19 bases between the germline ends. There are 16 residues in the CDR3. From germline, CDR1 is LGHDT and CDR2 YNNKEL (reference sequence). As DNA, the CDR3 is TGTGCCAGCAGCCCCCCGACAGGGCTTAGCGGAGAGACCCAGTACTTC. This gives the protein CASSPPTGLSGETQYF.

This clone was observed a single time. The J gene is TRBJ2-7, the V gene TRBV5-4; no reliable D call. This CDR3 contains 12 residues. Germline CDR1 and CDR2: SGHNT and YYREEE (reference sequence). Trimming pared 1 base from V and 2 bases from J, leaving 4 bases between. DNA of the CDR3: TGTGCCAGCAGCTTGAATACCTACGAGCAGTACTTC. It yields the protein CASSLNTYEQYF.